A selection of T cell receptor beta chains follows, all from one sample in a study of OX40 agonist ivuxolimab in advanced cancers. The assay was immunoSEQ multiplex PCR, and TCRdb's table has in-frame clones only and misses some. This table holds 95,000 to 100,000 clones, roughly four fifths found once. Specimen: CD4+ or CD8+ T cells sorted from blood, collected in a trial of the OX40 agonist ivuxolimab. The receptor set was obtained from an adult with an advanced solid tumor such as melanoma, head and neck, liver or kidney cancer. The CDR3 runs from the conserved cysteine through the conserved F or W. The order of the fields is J gene, clone size, D gene, V gene, CDR3 DNA, CDR3 protein. The D gene is left open where the match is weak. Not every row has a clone size; where given, it reads once, few, many or a size class.

J: TRBJ1-2; size: few; D: NA; V: TRBV15; DNA: TGTGCCACCAGCGGGGCGGGGGGGCGTAATGGCTACACCTTC; CDR3: CATSGAGGRNGYTF
J: TRBJ1-4; size: NA; D: NA; V: TRBV6-5; DNA: TGTGCCAGCAGTTACTCAGGAAGAACTAATGAAAAACTGTTTTTT; CDR3: CASSYSGRTNEKLFF
J: TRBJ1-5; size: NA; D: NA; V: TRBV5-8; DNA: TGTGCCAGCAGCTTGGGACAGTCGAATAGCAATCAGCCCCAGCATTTT; CDR3: CASSLGQSNSNQPQHF
J: TRBJ1-6; size: NA; D: NA; V: TRBV21-1; DNA: TGTGCCAGAGGATCATACAGCTCCTATAATTCACCCCTCCACTTT; CDR3: CARGSYSSYNSPLHF
J: TRBJ2-7; size: NA; D: NA; V: TRBV18; DNA: TGTGCCAGCTCACCGAATAGCCGTTCCTACGAGCAGTACTTC; CDR3: CASSPNSRSYEQYF
J: TRBJ2-1; size: NA; D: TRBD2; V: TRBV4-2; DNA: TGTGCCAGCAGCCAAGATGAAACTAGCGGGTGGGACAATGAGCAGTTCTTC; CDR3: CASSQDETSGWDNEQFF
J: TRBJ2-4; size: NA; D: NA; V: TRBV28; DNA: TGTGCCAGCAGTTTATTCGGGATTGCCAAAAACATTCAGTACTTC; CDR3: CASSLFGIAKNIQYF
J: TRBJ2-3; size: NA; D: TRBD1; V: TRBV29-1; DNA: TGCAGCTTCTGGACAGGGTACTGGACAGATACGCAGTATTTT; CDR3: CSFWTGYWTDTQYF
J: TRBJ2-7; size: NA; D: NA; V: TRBV25-1; DNA: TGTGCCAGCAGTGACCGGGGCTTGGCTTACGAGCAGTACTTC; CDR3: CASSDRGLAYEQYF
J: TRBJ1-3; size: NA; D: NA; V: TRBV19; DNA: TGTGCCAGTAGTCCCCACCGACGCTCTGGAAACACCATATATTTT; CDR3: CASSPHRRSGNTIYF
J: TRBJ1-2; size: NA; D: NA; V: TRBV19; DNA: TGTGCCAGTAGTATGCGCTCAGGTTACTCCTATGGCTACACCTTC; CDR3: CASSMRSGYSYGYTF
J: TRBJ1-4; size: NA; D: NA; V: TRBV5-6; DNA: TGTGCCAGCAGCTCATCGGGGCCTCAGTTTCGGGAAAAACTGTTTTTT; CDR3: CASSSSGPQFREKLFF
J: TRBJ2-3; size: NA; D: NA; V: TRBV5-1; DNA: TGCGCCAGCAGGGGGCCCCCACAGAGGACGCAGTATTTT; CDR3: CASRGPPQRTQYF
J: TRBJ1-3; size: NA; D: TRBD1; V: TRBV29-1; DNA: TGCAGCGTTGCCAGGGGGGACACCATATATTTT; CDR3: CSVARGDTIYF
J: TRBJ2-2; size: NA; D: TRBD2; V: TRBV19; DNA: TGTGCCAGTACTACTAGCGGGACGAACACCGGGGAGCTGTTTTTT; CDR3: CASTTSGTNTGELFF
J: TRBJ2-7; size: NA; D: TRBD1; V: TRBV28; DNA: TGTGCCAGCAGTAGGGGGCCCCCGGGACGGATATTCTACGAGCAGTACTTC; CDR3: CASSRGPPGRIFYEQYF
J: TRBJ2-1; size: NA; D: TRBD2; V: TRBV28; DNA: TGTGCCAGCAGTTTTCGGCTAGCGGGAATGGATGAGCAGTTCTTC; CDR3: CASSFRLAGMDEQFF
J: TRBJ1-1; size: NA; D: NA; V: TRBV11-3; DNA: TGTGCCAGCAGTCCATGGACAGCACGGACTGAAGCTTTCTTT; CDR3: CASSPWTARTEAFF